The 8 T cell receptor beta chains given below trace back to one sample, sequenced in a study of Ad26.COV2.S vaccination and SARS-CoV-2 variants. Generated by immunoSEQ multiplex PCR, the TCRdb table keeps only in-frame clones and is missing some. The sample consists of a few hundred thousand clones, 85% to 90% of them appearing once. Indicated treatment: 15 to 20 received Ad26.COV2.S at low or high dose, single or two shots; roughly five received placebo; per-sample allocation not given. Specimens were obtained on day 63 following the first vaccine or placebo injection. Sample: peripheral blood, taken in a trial of Ad26.COV2.S vaccine versus placebo. The source is a person aged 18-60 years who received the Ad26.COV2.S COVID-19 vaccine or a placebo.

J is TRBJ2-5 and V is TRBV7-2; a weak D match, TRBD1 (6 bases). This CDR3 comprises 15 residues. V was pared by 4 bases and J by 2 bases, with 14 bases between. The V gene's germline CDR1 is SGHTA and CDR2 FQGNSA. CDR3 amino acids: CASSSLGTPQETQYF. Written as DNA, the CDR3 is TGTGCCAGCAGCTCCCTTGGGACACCTCAAGAGACCCAGTACTTC.

The chain carries TRBV7-2 and TRBJ2-7; possibly TRBD1 or TRBD2 for D (6 bases each). Trimming stripped 4 bases from V and 3 bases from J, with 28 bases between. This CDR3 has 19 amino acids. Germline assignment: CDR1 SGHTA and CDR2 FQGNSA. The CDR3 here is CASSSLGRRGVGGNYEQYF. Written as DNA, the CDR3 is TGTGCCAGCAGCTCACTAGGCCGTAGGGGGGTTGGGGGGAACTACGAGCAGTACTTC.

The gene calls are TRBV7-2 and TRBJ2-7, with a weak D call TRBD2 (7 bases). CDR1 is SGHTA, CDR2 FQGNSA, per germline. There are 15 residues in the CDR3. The germline V and J ends were trimmed by 2 bases and 5 bases, with 16 bases remaining between them. The CDR3 sequence is CASSLMGGRANEQYF. The DNA for the CDR3 is TGTGCCAGCAGCTTAATGGGGGGGCGAGCTAACGAGCAGTACTTC. Full variable domain (rest looked up from reference TRBV7-2 and TRBJ2-7): GAGVSQSPSNKVTEKGKDVELRCDPISGHTALYWYRQSLGQGLEFLIYFQGNSAPDKSGLPSDRFSAERTGGSVSTLTIQRTQQEDSAVYLCASSLMGGRANEQYFGPGTRLTVT.

This rearrangement joins TRBV2 to TRBJ2-7, with 12 bases fitting TRBD2. The CDR3 spans 16 residues. J lost 7 bases, V lost 4 bases, and 11 bases had no gene match. Per germline, CDR1 SNHLY and CDR2 FYNNEI. The CDR3 loop is CASSVYPSGGAREQYF. DNA of the CDR3: TGTGCCAGCAGTGTGTACCCTAGCGGGGGGGCCAGGGAGCAGTACTTC.

The chain couples TRBV6-5 to TRBJ1-3; D gene unclear. This CDR3 has 14 residues. Looked up from germline, CDR1 is MNHEY and CDR2 is SVGAGI. The germline V and J ends were trimmed by 6 bases and 0 bases, with 9 bases remaining between them. The CDR3: CASRSTYSGNTIYF. CDR3 nucleotide sequence: TGTGCCAGCAGAAGCACCTACTCTGGAAACACCATATATTTT.

The chain recombines TRBV7-6 with TRBJ2-7; 11 nucleotides match TRBD2. V gave up 5 bases and J gave up 7 bases; unmatched junction bases: 7. The CDR3 is 14 amino acids. The germline V gene encodes CDR1 SGHVS and CDR2 FNYEAQ. Written as DNA, the CDR3 is TGTGCCAGCAGCCCACTAGCGGGGGCCGTTGAGCAGTACTTC. It encodes CASSPLAGAVEQYF.

V usage is TRBV6-6 and J usage is TRBJ2-1; 8 bases align to TRBD2. With 0 bases clipped from V and 4 bases from J, the junction kept 5 bases outside the gene matches. Germline V gene data show CDR1 as MNHNY and CDR2 as SVGAGI (reference sequence). The length of the CDR3 is 16 residues. This CDR3 is CASSYSYAGGYNEQFF. Here the CDR3 DNA reads TGTGCCAGCAGTTACTCGTACGCGGGGGGTTACAATGAGCAGTTCTTC.

The chain joins TRBV7-8 to TRBJ2-7; the D call may be TRBD1 or TRBD2 (6 bases each). V lost 3 bases and J 0 bases, leaving 12 bases between the germline ends. The CDR3 is 15 amino acids. Germline lookup yields CDR1 SGHVS and CDR2 FQNEAQ. CDR3 sequence reads: CASSFARGASYEQYF. CDR3 bases: TGTGCCAGCAGCTTCGCTAGGGGGGCCTCCTACGAGCAGTACTTC.